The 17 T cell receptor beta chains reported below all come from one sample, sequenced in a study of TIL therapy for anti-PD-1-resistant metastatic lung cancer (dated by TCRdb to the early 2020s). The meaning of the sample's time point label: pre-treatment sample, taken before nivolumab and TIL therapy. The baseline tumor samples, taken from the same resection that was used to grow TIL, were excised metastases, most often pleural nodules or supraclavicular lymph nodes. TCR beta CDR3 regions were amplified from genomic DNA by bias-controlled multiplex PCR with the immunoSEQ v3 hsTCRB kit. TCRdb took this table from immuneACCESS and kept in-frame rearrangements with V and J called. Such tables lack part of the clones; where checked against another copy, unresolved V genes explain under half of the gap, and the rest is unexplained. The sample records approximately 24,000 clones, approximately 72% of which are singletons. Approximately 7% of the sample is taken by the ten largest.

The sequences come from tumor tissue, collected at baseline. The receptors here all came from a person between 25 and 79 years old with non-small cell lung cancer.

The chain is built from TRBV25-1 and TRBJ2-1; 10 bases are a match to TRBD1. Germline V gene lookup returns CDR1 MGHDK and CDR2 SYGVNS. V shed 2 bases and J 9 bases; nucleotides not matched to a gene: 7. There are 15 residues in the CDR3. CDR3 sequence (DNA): TGTGCCAGCAGTGAAAGGCGGACAGGGGGTGTTGAGCAGTTCTTC. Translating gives CASSERRTGGVEQFF.

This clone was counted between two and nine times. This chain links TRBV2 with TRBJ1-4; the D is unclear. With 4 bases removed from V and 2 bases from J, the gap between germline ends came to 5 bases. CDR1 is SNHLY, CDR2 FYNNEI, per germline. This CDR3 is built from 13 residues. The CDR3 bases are TGTGCCAGCAGTGCCAACACTAATGAAAAACTGTTTTTT. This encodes CASSANTNEKLFF.

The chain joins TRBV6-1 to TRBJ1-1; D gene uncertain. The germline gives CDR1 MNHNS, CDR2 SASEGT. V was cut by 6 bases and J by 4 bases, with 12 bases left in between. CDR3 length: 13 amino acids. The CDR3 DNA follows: TGTGCCAGCAGGGAACAAGGGTTCACTGAAGCTTTCTTT. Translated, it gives CASREQGFTEAFF.

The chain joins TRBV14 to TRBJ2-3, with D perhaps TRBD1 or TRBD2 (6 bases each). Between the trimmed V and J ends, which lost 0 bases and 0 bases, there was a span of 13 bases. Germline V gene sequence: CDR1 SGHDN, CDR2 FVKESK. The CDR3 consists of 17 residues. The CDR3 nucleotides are TGTGCCAGCAGCCAAGATCTTGGGGGGCCTAGCACAGATACGCAGTATTTT. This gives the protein CASSQDLGGPSTDTQYF.

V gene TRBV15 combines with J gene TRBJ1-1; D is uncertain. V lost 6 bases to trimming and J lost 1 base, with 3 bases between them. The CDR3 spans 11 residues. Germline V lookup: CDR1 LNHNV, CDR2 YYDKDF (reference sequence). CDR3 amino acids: CATRANTEAFF. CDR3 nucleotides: TGTGCCACCAGGGCGAACACTGAAGCTTTCTTT. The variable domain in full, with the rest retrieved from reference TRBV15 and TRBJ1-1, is DAMVIQNPRYQVTQFGKPVTLSCSQTLNHNVMYWYQQKSSQAPKLLFHYYDKDFNNEADTPDNFQSRRPNTSFCFLDIRSPGLGDTAMYLCATRANTEAFFGQGTRLTVV.

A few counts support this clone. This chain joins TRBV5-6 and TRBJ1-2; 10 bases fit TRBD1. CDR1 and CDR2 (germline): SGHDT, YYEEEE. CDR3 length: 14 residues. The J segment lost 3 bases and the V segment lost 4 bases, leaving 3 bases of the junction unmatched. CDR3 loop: CASSRDRGDYGYTF. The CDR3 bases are TGTGCCAGCAGCCGGGACAGGGGTGACTATGGCTACACCTTC.

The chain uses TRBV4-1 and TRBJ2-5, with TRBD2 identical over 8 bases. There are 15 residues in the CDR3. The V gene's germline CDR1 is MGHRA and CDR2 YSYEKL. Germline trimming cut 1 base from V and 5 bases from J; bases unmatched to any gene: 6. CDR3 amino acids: CASSQGAGEGETQYF. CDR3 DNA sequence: TGCGCCAGCAGCCAAGGAGCGGGGGAAGGGGAGACCCAGTACTTC.

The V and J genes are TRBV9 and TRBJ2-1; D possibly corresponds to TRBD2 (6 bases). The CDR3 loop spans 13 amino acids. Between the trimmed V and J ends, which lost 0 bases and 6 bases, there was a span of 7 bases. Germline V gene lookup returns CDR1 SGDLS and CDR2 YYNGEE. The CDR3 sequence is CASSVGGTNEQFF. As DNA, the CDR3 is TGTGCCAGCAGCGTAGGCGGGACCAATGAGCAGTTCTTC.

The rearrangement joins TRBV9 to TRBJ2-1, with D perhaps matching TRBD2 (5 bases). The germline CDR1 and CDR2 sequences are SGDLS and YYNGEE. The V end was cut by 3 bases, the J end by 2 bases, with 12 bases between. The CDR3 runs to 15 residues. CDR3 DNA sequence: TGTGCCAGCAGCGAAGCGGAAGGAGCCTACAATGAGCAGTTCTTC. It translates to CASSEAEGAYNEQFF.

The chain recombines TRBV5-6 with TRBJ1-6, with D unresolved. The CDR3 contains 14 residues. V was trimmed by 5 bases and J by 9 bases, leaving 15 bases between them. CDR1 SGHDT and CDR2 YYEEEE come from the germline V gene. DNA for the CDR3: TGTGCCAGCAGACAAGGGAGGGAGTTTTCACCCCTCCACTTT. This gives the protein CASRQGREFSPLHF.

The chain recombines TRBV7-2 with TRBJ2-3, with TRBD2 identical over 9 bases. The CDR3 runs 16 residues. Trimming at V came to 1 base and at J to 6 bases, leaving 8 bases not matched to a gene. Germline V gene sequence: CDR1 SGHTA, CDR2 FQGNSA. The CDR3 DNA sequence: TGTGCCAGCAGCTTAGTGGGTAGCGGGGGATCGGATACGCAGTATTTT. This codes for CASSLVGSGGSDTQYF.

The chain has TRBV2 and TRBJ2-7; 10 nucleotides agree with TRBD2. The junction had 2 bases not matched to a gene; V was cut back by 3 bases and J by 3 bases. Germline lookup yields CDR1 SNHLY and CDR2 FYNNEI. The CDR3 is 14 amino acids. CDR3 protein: CASSDKRGGYEQYF. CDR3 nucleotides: TGTGCCAGCAGTGATAAGCGGGGGGGCTACGAGCAGTACTTC.

The CDR3: CASSARQDQEKLFF. As DNA, the CDR3 is TGTGCCAGCAGCGCCCGACAGGACCAAGAAAAACTGTTTTTT. The J gene is TRBJ1-4, the V gene TRBV11-3, with a tentative D call TRBD1 (6 bases). There are 14 residues in the CDR3. The germline V gene has CDR1 SGHNT and CDR2 YENEEA. V dropped 5 bases and J dropped 8 bases, with 15 bases sitting between them.

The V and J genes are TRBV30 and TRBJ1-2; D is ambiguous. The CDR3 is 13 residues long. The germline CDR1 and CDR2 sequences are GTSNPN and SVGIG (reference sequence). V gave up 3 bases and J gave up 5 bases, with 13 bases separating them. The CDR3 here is CAWRIWEDYGYTF. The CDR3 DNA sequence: TGTGCCTGGAGGATCTGGGAAGATTATGGCTACACCTTC. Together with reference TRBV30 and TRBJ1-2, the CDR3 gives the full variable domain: SQTIHQWPATLVQPVGSPLSLECTVEGTSNPNLYWYRQAAGRGLQLLFYSVGIGQISSEVPQNLSASRPQDRQFILSSKKLLLSDSGFYLCAWRIWEDYGYTFGSGTRLTVV.

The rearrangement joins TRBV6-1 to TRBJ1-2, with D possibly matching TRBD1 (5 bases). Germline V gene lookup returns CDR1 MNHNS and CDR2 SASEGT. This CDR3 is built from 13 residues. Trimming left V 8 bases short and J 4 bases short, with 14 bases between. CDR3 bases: TGTGCCAGCTGGCGGGGCTCAGGCTATGGCTACACCTTC. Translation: CASWRGSGYGYTF.

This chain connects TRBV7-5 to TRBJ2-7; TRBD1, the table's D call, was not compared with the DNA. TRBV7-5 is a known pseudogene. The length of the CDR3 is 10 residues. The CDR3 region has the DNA TGTGCCAGAAGAGGGGCACTCCAGTACTTC. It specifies CARRGALQYF.

The CDR3 nucleotides are TGTGCCAGCAGTATGCAGGGTTTTTTAGGCCAGCCCCAGCATTTT. Encoded protein: CASSMQGFLGQPQHF. The chain uses TRBV6-5 and TRBJ1-5; possibly TRBD1 for D (5 bases). The length of the CDR3 is 15 residues. Germline V gene sequence: CDR1 MNHEY, CDR2 SVGAGI. The V end lost 5 bases, the J end lost 7 bases, and 18 bases lay between the germline ends.